Reported below is one T cell receptor (beta chain). The sample comes from a study of T cell responses to AZD1222 COVID-19 vaccine. The CDR3 is made up of 13 amino acids. The germline V gene has CDR1 SQVTM and CDR2 ANQGSEA. Generated by immunoSEQ multiplex PCR, the TCRdb table keeps only in-frame clones and is missing some. The sample includes 140,000 to 150,000 clones, over 75% seen only once; the top ten take 5% to 6.5%. The chain employs TRBV29-1 and TRBJ2-3, with D perhaps TRBD1 or TRBD2 (5 bases each). The TCR originated in an adult who received the MenACWY meningococcal vaccine as a control. Source: peripheral blood, taken 28 days after the second dose of the MenACWY control vaccine. The CDR3 nucleotides are TGCAGTGGGGGTCGGGGAGAAACAGATACGCAGTATTTT. Protein product: CSGGRGETDTQYF.